The TCR beta chain under discussion was sequenced for a study of blood T cells in healthy people across ages. Germline V gene data show CDR1 as SGHAT and CDR2 as FQNNGV. This CDR3 region has 17 residues. Alongside a J-beta primer mix, a sample-barcoded 5' primer served in a second PCR lasting about 7 to 12 cycles. MiXCR, run by TCRdb on the 5' RACE reads, gives a single entry per CDR3 protein. The top ten clones hold 9.5% to 13% of a sample with about 930,000 distinct CDR3 sequences, roughly 28% of them seen once. Turning to this clonotype: The junction departs from the called germline gene at one end, perhaps through a read error.

In addition, the sample was reused for a study of T cells of mothers and their children. Per that study: Thymic selection, a shaping force on TCR recombination output, acts similarly in related and unrelated pairs. Related mother-child pairs shared slightly more overlap than unrelated pairs, but the difference was non-significant.

Sequencing was carried out using blood. This sequence originates from a woman in her forties in good health. The rearrangement links TRBV11-2 to TRBJ2-5; 11 bases are shared with TRBD2. The CDR3 reads CTSSLDWELAGVETQYF. CDR3 bases: TGTACCAGCAGCTTAGATTGGGAACTAGCGGGGGTTGAGACCCAGTACTTC.